The TCR beta chain under discussion was sequenced for a study of Tregs in tolerant kidney transplant recipients (dated by TCRdb to about 2019). Some background on the complete study: The study applied TCRbeta sequencing to find donor-specific regulatory T cells before combined kidney and bone marrow transplantation and then followed those same cells after transplant.

As to this clone: Its antigen is unknown. Within one base of it there is no much larger clone, and no base qualities were kept.

Genomic DNA was extracted from sorted cells with the QIAGEN DNeasy Blood and Tissue Kit for TCRbeta CDR3 sequencing. High-throughput TCRbeta CDR3 sequencing, which included PCR amplification with bias correction and internal controls, was done commercially through immunoSEQ. Processing in the source paper ran as follows. Unique productive TCRbeta sequences were defined by CDR3 nucleotide sequence where primers matched, and otherwise by CDR3 amino acid sequence together with Vbeta and Jbeta genes. Sorting error was corrected by removing sequences shared between sorted populations at a frequency ratio of 2:1 or less, and the remaining shared sequences were assigned to the higher population. Donor-reactive sequences were defined as at least 5-fold expanded in CFSE-low cells versus unstimulated cells, with frequency of at least 0.01% in CFSE-low cells. Repertoire divergence was quantified by Jensen-Shannon divergence using the top 100 TCRbeta sequences ranked by frequency. When a sample had multiple sequencing runs, each run was corrected for sorting error separately and the runs were then pooled. Held by TCRdb, this immuneACCESS table contains in-frame sequences only and omits some clones. Under half of the omission traces to an unresolved V gene where checked; the cause of the rest is unknown. The V and J calls and clone size are taken from that table; D and trimming were inferred from the DNA. Counted in this sample were approximately 50,000 clones; about 90% of them appeared once. The ten most abundant clones make up over 12% of the sample.

What the authors observed across the whole study: Because the PCR primers were changed over time for some patients, nucleotide-level comparison could not be performed across the samples from those patients. In tolerant patients, donor-specific Tregs expanded more than Tregs overall, which suggests antigen-driven rather than nonspecific expansion. Because the study included only a small number of patients, the results must be confirmed in larger populations and under other immunosuppression protocols. Biological reproducibility was not directly addressed, though technical replication error appeared minimal. Expanding Tregs with activated donor B cells appeared to identify the most biologically relevant and donor-specific TCRbeta repertoire.

After removal of 3 bases from V and 10 bases from J, the junction retains 11 bases not matched to a gene. CDR3 length: 15 amino acids, cysteine to phenylalanine. CDR3 DNA only is kept here, 45 bases in frame from base 1. Taken from the germline V gene, the CDR1 and CDR2 loops are MRHNA and SNTAGT. Transplants used related donors with nonmyeloablative bone marrow transplantation; mixed chimerism was transient in the human trials. Unstimulated Tregs (CD4+CD25+CD127-), CD4+ non-Tregs (CD4+CD25-), CD4 and CD8 cells were FACS-sorted from thawed PBMCs. 4 combined kidney and bone marrow transplant recipients from the ITN036ST trial were included as patients, and samples were available only from these trial subjects. Healthy control blood was separated into PBMCs by Ficoll density gradient and cryopreserved, and patient PBMCs were collected both before and after transplant.

The rearrangement joined TRBV6-4 to TRBJ2-5; 10 middle bases align to TRBD2. This TCR derives from a human patient who received a combined kidney and bone marrow transplant. After a transplant, some T cells may be the graft donor's own cells. The sequencing used CD8+ T cells from blood (PBMCs), collected 24 months after the transplant. The CDR3 reads CASSETGTSASNQYF. The DNA is as follows: TGTGCCAGCAGTGAAACCGGGACTAGCGCCTCAAACCAGTACTTC.